The next 28 T cell receptor beta chains were all read from a single sample in a study of blood T cell repertoires in COVID-19. The data were produced by immunoSEQ multiplex PCR, yet TCRdb's version contains in-frame clones alone and is incomplete. Of 150,000 or so clones detected, around 90% appear once; the ten largest clones hold about 2%. The material sequenced was peripheral blood. These receptors originate from a man in his late teens or twenties with acute or convalescent COVID-19.

This sequence joins TRBV9 and TRBJ1-3, with D possibly being TRBD1 (5 bases). V lost 0 bases and J lost 0, with 13 bases in between. This CDR3 is built from 17 residues. Germline values: CDR1 SGDLS, CDR2 YYNGEE. Here the CDR3 DNA reads TGTGCCAGCAGCGTAGAAGGCAGGGCGTTCTCTGGAAACACCATATATTTT. Protein sequence: CASSVEGRAFSGNTIYF. The full variable domain, its missing parts supplied by reference TRBV9 and TRBJ1-3, is DSGVTQTPKHLITATGQRVTLRCSPRSGDLSVYWYQQSLDQGLQFLIQYYNGEERAKGNILERFSAQQFPDLHSELNLSSLELGDSALYFCASSVEGRAFSGNTIYFGEGSWLTVV.

The chain carries TRBV5-1 and TRBJ2-3, with D possibly being TRBD1 (6 bases). Trimming cost V 0 bases and J 3 bases, with 8 bases left between them. The germline gives CDR1 SGHRS, CDR2 YFSETQ. The length of the CDR3 is 14 residues. The CDR3 DNA reads TGCGCCAGCAGCTTGGCCGGACAGACAGATACGCAGTATTTT. Residues: CASSLAGQTDTQYF.

The rearrangement joins TRBV18 to TRBJ2-1; TRBD1 agrees at 7 bases. The CDR3 runs 13 residues. V lost 4 bases and J lost 7; bases outside the gene matches: 4. CDR1 and CDR2 from the germline V gene are KGHSH and LQKENI. Written as DNA, the CDR3 is TGTGCCAGCTCACTACTACAGGGGAATGAGCAGTTCTTC. Encoded protein: CASSLLQGNEQFF.

The V gene is TRBV6-2 or TRBV6-3, the J gene TRBJ1-5; 8 bases agree with TRBD1. The CDR3 runs 19 residues. Per germline, CDR1 MNHEY and CDR2 SVGEGT. With 5 bases clipped from V and 0 bases from J, the junction kept 15 bases outside the gene matches. CDR3 in DNA: TGTGCCAGCAGTCTACCCCTCAGGGGGCCCCATTATAGCAATCAGCCCCAGCATTTT. This translates into CASSLPLRGPHYSNQPQHF.

The chain combines TRBV30 with TRBJ1-1, with D unresolved. This CDR3 contains 13 residues. The germline V gene has CDR1 GTSNPN and CDR2 SVGIG (reference sequence). V was shortened by 3 bases and J by 0 bases, with 8 bases between the two germline ends. CDR3: CAWRPTVNTEAFF. CDR3 coding DNA: TGTGCCTGGAGGCCCACAGTGAACACTGAAGCTTTCTTT.

This chain connects TRBV6-6 to TRBJ1-4, with a weak D call TRBD1 (6 bases). The CDR3 has 14 amino acids. V lost 1 base and J lost 8, with 11 bases in between. CDR1 and CDR2 from the germline V gene are MNHNY and SVGAGI (reference sequence). CDR3 nucleotide sequence: TGTGCCAGCAGTTACTTTGGGGGCGAAGAAAAACTGTTTTTT. Translation: CASSYFGGEEKLFF.

V gene TRBV5-1 combines with J gene TRBJ1-1; D may be TRBD1 (6 bases). V was pared by 3 bases and J by 2 bases, with 17 bases between. Germline CDR1 SGHRS, CDR2 YFSETQ. The CDR3 extends over 16 amino acids. The CDR3, as DNA: TGCGCCAGCAGCTATAGGGGGTCAGGAGGTAACACTGAAGCTTTCTTT. It encodes CASSYRGSGGNTEAFF.

The V gene is TRBV6-5, the J gene TRBJ2-1; the match to TRBD1 covers 7 bases. The CDR3 has 12 amino acids. Germline trimming cut 10 bases from V and 7 bases from J; bases unmatched to any gene: 7. The V gene's germline CDR1 is MNHEY and CDR2 SVGAGI. The CDR3 region has the DNA TGTGCCACCGGCAGGGGGTTGAATGAGCAGTTCTTC. It specifies CATGRGLNEQFF.

The chain is built from TRBV10-2 and TRBJ1-6, with TRBD1 matching 9 bases. V shed 8 bases, J shed 6 bases, and the junction held 5 bases outside the gene matches. The germline V gene encodes CDR1 WSHSY and CDR2 SAAADI. CDR3 size: 14 residues. CDR3 sequence: CASGETGGNSPLHF. CDR3 DNA sequence: TGCGCCAGCGGAGAGACAGGGGGTAATTCACCCCTCCACTTT.

This chain's CDR3 is CASSQDSGLALWETQYF. The CDR3, as DNA: TGTGCCAGCAGCCAAGATTCAGGACTAGCATTGTGGGAGACCCAGTACTTC. The chain links TRBV14 to TRBJ2-5, with TRBD2 identical over 8 bases. Germline lookup yields CDR1 SGHDN and CDR2 FVKESK. V dropped 0 bases and J dropped 5; count of bases not matched to a gene: 11. The CDR3 totals 17 residues.

The V gene is TRBV11-2, the J gene TRBJ1-2; no clear D. The length of the CDR3 is 12 residues. Trimming left V 3 bases short and J 6 bases short, with 8 bases between. Germline V CDR1 and CDR2: SGHAT, FQNNGV. CDR3 loop: CASSLNGNGYTF. DNA for the CDR3: TGTGCCAGCAGCTTGAACGGGAATGGCTACACCTTC.

CDR3 nucleotides: TGCGCCAGCAGCAATGGACAGGGAAGTAATTCACCCCTCCACTTT. Protein product: CASSNGQGSNSPLHF. The chain links TRBV5-1 to TRBJ1-6, with 8 bases aligning to TRBD1. The germline CDR1 and CDR2 sequences are SGHRS and YFSETQ. The trim removed 4 bases at V and 6 bases at J, leaving 6 bases unmatched. The CDR3 runs to 15 residues. The full variable domain, rest sourced from reference TRBV5-1 and TRBJ1-6, is KAGVTQTPRYLIKTRGQQVTLSCSPISGHRSVSWYQQTPGQGLQFLFEYFSETQRNKGNFPGRFSGRQFSNSRSEMNVSTLELGDSALYLCASSNGQGSNSPLHFGNGTRLTVT.

The rearrangement links TRBV6-4 to TRBJ1-1; no reliable D call. The length of the CDR3 is 13 residues. Germline V gene lookup returns CDR1 MRHNA and CDR2 SNTAGT. V lost 4 bases to trimming and J lost 2 bases, with 8 bases between them. In DNA form, the CDR3 reads TGTGCCAGCAGTGCTATGCCTAACACTGAAGCTTTCTTT. This sequence encodes CASSAMPNTEAFF.

The chain recombines TRBV19 with TRBJ2-1; 10 bases are a match to TRBD2. Germline lookup yields CDR1 LNHDA and CDR2 SQIVND (reference sequence). Trimming removed 6 bases from V and 9 bases from J; junction bases left unmatched: 5. This CDR3 region has 13 residues. The CDR3 is CASREREGLEQFF. The DNA of the CDR3 is TGTGCCAGTAGGGAGCGGGAGGGTCTTGAGCAGTTCTTC.

This chain joins TRBV11-2 and TRBJ1-5, with D hard to call. The CDR3 covers 15 residues. The germline gives CDR1 SGHAT, CDR2 FQNNGV. Trimming cost V 3 bases and J 1 base, with 10 bases left between them. The CDR3 loop is CASSLGRRSNQPQHF. Here the CDR3 DNA reads TGTGCCAGCAGCTTGGGCAGGAGGAGCAATCAGCCCCAGCATTTT. Filled out from reference TRBV11-2 and TRBJ1-5, the complete variable domain reads EAGVAQSPRYKIIEKRQSVAFWCNPISGHATLYWYQQILGQGPKLLIQFQNNGVVDDSQLPKDRFSAERLKGVDSTLKIQPAKLEDSAVYLCASSLGRRSNQPQHFGDGTRLSIL.

This clone appeared once. The V gene is TRBV2, the J gene TRBJ1-2, with D perhaps TRBD1 (5 bases). The CDR3 totals 13 residues. Germline V gene sequence: CDR1 SNHLY, CDR2 FYNNEI. Trimming left V 7 bases short and J 0 bases short, with 9 bases between. This CDR3 reads CASIGGANYGYTF. CDR3 nucleotides: TGTGCCAGCATCGGGGGAGCTAACTATGGCTACACCTTC.

The rearrangement uses TRBV6-1 and TRBJ1-4, with 8 nucleotides matching TRBD1. This CDR3 comprises 16 residues. J gave up 7 bases and V 0 bases, and 7 bases lay outside the gene matches. CDR1 and CDR2 (germline): MNHNS, SASEGT. CDR3 nucleotides: TGTGCCAGCAGTGAAGCCTTAATACAGGGGGTTGAAAAACTGTTTTTT. It codes for CASSEALIQGVEKLFF.

V is TRBV4-1 and J is TRBJ1-4; 8 positions match TRBD1. The CDR3 length is 16 residues. V lost 0 bases to trimming and J lost 5 bases; unmatched junction nucleotides: 5. CDR1 MGHRA and CDR2 YSYEKL come from the germline V gene. CDR3 in amino acids: CASSQDSDRGNEKLFF. CDR3 nucleotides: TGCGCCAGCAGCCAAGATTCAGACAGGGGAAATGAAAAACTGTTTTTT.

The genes are TRBV24-1 and TRBJ2-2; TRBD2 matches at 13 bases. Per germline, CDR1 KGHDR and CDR2 SFDVKD. Trimming cost V 3 bases and J 3 bases; bases outside gene matches: 3. This CDR3 spans 17 amino acids. The CDR3 sequence: CATSDGGLAGDTGELFF. CDR3 nucleotides: TGTGCCACCAGTGATGGCGGACTAGCGGGAGACACCGGGGAGCTGTTTTTT.

This clone appeared a few times. This chain connects TRBV5-1 to TRBJ2-5; the match to TRBD1 covers 8 bases. The germline V gene encodes CDR1 SGHRS and CDR2 YFSETQ. The CDR3 is made up of 16 amino acids. Unmatched junction bases numbered 13, after V lost 4 bases and J lost 5 bases. CDR3: CASSTGGTGPAETQYF. In DNA form, the CDR3 reads TGCGCCAGCAGCACCGGAGGGACAGGCCCCGCGGAGACCCAGTACTTC.

The V call is TRBV27, the J call TRBJ1-1, with D tentatively TRBD1 (5 bases). Per germline, CDR1 MNHEY and CDR2 SMNVEV (reference sequence). The CDR3 extends over 16 amino acids. Trimming removed 6 bases from V and 0 bases from J, with 17 bases in between. CDR3 residues: CASSQSITGVNTEAFF. CDR3 nucleotides: TGTGCCAGCAGCCAATCAATAACGGGGGTGAACACTGAAGCTTTCTTT.

The chain has TRBV10-3 and TRBJ2-3; tentatively, D is TRBD2 (6 bases). CDR1 is ENHRY, CDR2 SYGVKD, per germline. Trimming removed 0 bases at V and 3 bases at J, with 7 bases between. The CDR3 spans 14 residues. CDR3: CAISESSGTDTQYF. The CDR3 nucleotides are TGTGCCATCAGTGAGTCGAGCGGGACAGATACGCAGTATTTT.

A single count supports this clone. The chain is built from TRBV9 and TRBJ2-7; no reliable D call. The germline V gene has CDR1 SGDLS and CDR2 YYNGEE. Deletions cut 0 bases from V and 2 bases from J, with 15 bases between. This CDR3 is 16 amino acids long. Here the CDR3 DNA reads TGTGCCAGCAGCGTAGGGTCAGGCCTTGTACCCTACGAGCAGTACTTC. Protein: CASSVGSGLVPYEQYF.

V usage is TRBV9 and J usage is TRBJ1-1, with D hard to call. V was pared by 0 bases and J by 4 bases, with 13 bases between. CDR1 SGDLS and CDR2 YYNGEE come from the germline V gene. There are 15 residues in the CDR3. The CDR3: CASSVGGERTTEAFF. The CDR3 bases are TGTGCCAGCAGCGTAGGGGGAGAGAGGACCACTGAAGCTTTCTTT.

The chain joins TRBV5-1 to TRBJ2-4; D is possibly TRBD1 (6 bases). The CDR3 has 16 amino acids. Germline V lookup: CDR1 SGHRS, CDR2 YFSETQ. The V end lost 0 bases, the J end lost 1 base, and 11 bases lay between the germline ends. CDR3 residues: CASSLGHQGAKNIQYF. Here the CDR3 DNA reads TGCGCCAGCAGCTTGGGTCATCAGGGGGCCAAAAACATTCAGTACTTC.

The chain employs TRBV5-6 and TRBJ1-4, with TRBD1 identical over 8 bases. Looked up from germline, CDR1 is SGHDT and CDR2 is YYEEEE. The J segment lost 7 bases and the V segment lost 4 bases, leaving 21 bases of the junction unmatched. This CDR3 is 19 amino acids long. The CDR3 is CASSGKIPGQVELAEKLFF. CDR3 nucleotides: TGTGCCAGCAGCGGAAAAATACCGGGACAGGTGGAATTAGCTGAAAAACTGTTTTTT.

The chain couples TRBV24-1 to TRBJ2-3, with D possibly matching TRBD2 (6 bases). Trimming cost V 7 bases and J 2 bases, with 12 bases left between them. Per germline, CDR1 KGHDR and CDR2 SFDVKD. The CDR3 contains 14 residues. CDR3 nucleotides: TGTGCCACCAGATCTAGCGCCCCCACAGATACGCAGTATTTT. Protein sequence: CATRSSAPTDTQYF.

The chain joins TRBV12-5 to TRBJ2-7, with TRBD2 matching over 10 bases. V dropped 1 base and J dropped 3; count of bases not matched to a gene: 3. The CDR3 length is 15 residues. Germline values: CDR1 LGHNT, CDR2 FRNRAP. The CDR3 reads CASGLGVAGGYEQYF. The CDR3 coding sequence is TGTGCTAGTGGTTTGGGGGTAGCGGGAGGCTACGAGCAGTACTTC.